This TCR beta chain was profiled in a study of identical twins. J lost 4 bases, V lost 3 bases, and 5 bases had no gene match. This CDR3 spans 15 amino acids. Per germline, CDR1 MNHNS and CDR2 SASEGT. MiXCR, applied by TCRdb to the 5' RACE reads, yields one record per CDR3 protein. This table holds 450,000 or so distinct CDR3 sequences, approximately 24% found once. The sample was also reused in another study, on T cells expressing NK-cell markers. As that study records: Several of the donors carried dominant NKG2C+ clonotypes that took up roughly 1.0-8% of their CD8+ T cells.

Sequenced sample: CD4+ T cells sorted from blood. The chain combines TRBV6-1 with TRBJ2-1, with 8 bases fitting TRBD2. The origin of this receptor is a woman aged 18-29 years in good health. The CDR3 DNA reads TGTGCCAGCAGTGAGCGGCTAGCGGGTTACAATGAGCAGTTCTTC. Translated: CASSERLAGYNEQFF.